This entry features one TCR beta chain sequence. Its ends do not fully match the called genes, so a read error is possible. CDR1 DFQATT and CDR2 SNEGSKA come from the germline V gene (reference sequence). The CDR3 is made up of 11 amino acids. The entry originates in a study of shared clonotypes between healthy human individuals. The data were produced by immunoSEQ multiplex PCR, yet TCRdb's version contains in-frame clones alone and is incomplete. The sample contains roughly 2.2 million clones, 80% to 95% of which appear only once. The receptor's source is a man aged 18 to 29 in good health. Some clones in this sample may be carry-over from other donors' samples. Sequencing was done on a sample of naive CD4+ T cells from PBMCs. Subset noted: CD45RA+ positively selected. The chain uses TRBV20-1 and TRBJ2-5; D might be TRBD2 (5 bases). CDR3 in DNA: TGCAGTGCCGTCAGGACTCCTGATCAGCACTTC. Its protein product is CSAVRTPDQHF.